This T cell receptor (beta chain) was captured by sequencing in a study of blood T cell repertoires in COVID-19. Study in general: The analysed material was cDNA or gDNA that came from T cells, B-cell-depleted T cells, or PBMCs.

Assay: immunoSEQ multiplex PCR; the TCRdb copy retains only in-frame clones and omits some. The sample includes roughly 240,000 clones, around 86% seen only once; the top ten take 5.5% to 6%. V gave up 6 bases and J gave up 1 base, with 12 bases separating them. CDR1 LNHDA and CDR2 SQIVND come from the germline V gene (reference sequence). The CDR3 is 14 amino acids. V is TRBV19 and J is TRBJ1-1; D is unclear. This receptor was obtained from a woman older than 75 with COVID-19, enrolled during active disease. Sequencing used peripheral blood. Written as DNA, the CDR3 is TGTGCCAGTAGACTAGACGTACCGAACACTGAAGCTTTCTTT. Encoded protein: CASRLDVPNTEAFF.